This T cell receptor beta chain was retrieved from a study of blood T cells in healthy people across ages. Background on the study: In model experiments, template switching was able to capture about one barcoded beta molecule for every two T cells that were present. Broader study findings: A greater number of naive CD4+ cells and higher diversity distinguished long-lived donors from aged donors.

A second PCR, run for about 7 to 11 cycles, used a sample-barcoded 5' primer plus a J-beta primer mix. Using its own MiXCR run on the 5' RACE reads, TCRdb lists one record per CDR3 protein. In the table there are 500,000 to 700,000 distinct CDR3 sequences, under 30% of which are singletons. Germline values: CDR1 DFQATT, CDR2 SNEGSKA (reference sequence). V lost 3 bases to trimming and J lost 3 bases; unmatched junction nucleotides: 4. The CDR3 is 13 residues long. This clonotype was picked up one time. Its antigen remains unknown. The source of this sequence is a woman over 75 in good health. The rearrangement uses TRBV20-1 and TRBJ1-2, with TRBD1 identical over 7 bases. Sequenced material: blood. The DNA for the CDR3 is TGCAGTGCTAGGGGGACAGCGCACTATGGCTACACCTTC. Its protein product is CSARGTAHYGYTF.